Each of the 5 T cell receptor beta chains below was sequenced from the same sample in a study of cytomegalovirus exposure and HLA in healthy donors. Sequencing was performed with immunoSEQ multiplex PCR; in TCRdb, only in-frame clones are kept and a portion is missing. Of more than 70,000 clones in the sample, 90% to 97% were seen once. Material for sequencing was PBMCs. The source of these receptors is a man aged 18 to 30 in good health and CMV-seropositive.

This clone occurred once. This chain uses TRBV18 with TRBJ2-7, with 10 bases that match TRBD1. The CDR3 runs to 11 residues. J lost 12 bases, V lost 3 bases, and 2 bases had no gene match. From germline, CDR1 is KGHSH and CDR2 LQKENI. The CDR3 DNA sequence: TGTGCCAGCTCACCGGGACAGGGGCCGTACTTC. Protein product: CASSPGQGPYF. The full variable domain, in which reference TRBV18 and TRBJ2-7 provide the parts outside the CDR3, is NAGVMQNPRHLVRRRGQEARLRCSPMKGHSHVYWYRQLPEEGLKFMVYLQKENIIDESGMPKERFSAEFPKEGPSILRIQQVVRGDSAAYFCASSPGQGPYFGPGTRLTVT.

Of note for this clone: One end of the junction fails to match germline, which may point to a read error. This chain uses TRBV18 with TRBJ2-3; maybe TRBD1 (7 bases). CDR1 and CDR2 from the germline V gene are KGHSH and LQKENI. The CDR3 totals 14 residues. CDR3 residues: CASSPPNRGGDACF. The DNA of the CDR3 is TGTGCCAGCTCACCGCCAAACAGGGGAGGAGATGCATGTTTT. The entire variable domain, with the rest obtained from reference TRBV18 and TRBJ2-3, is as follows: NAGVMQNPRHLVRRRGQEARLRCSPMKGHSHVYWYRQLPEEGLKFMVYLQKENIIDESGMPKERFSAEFPKEGPSILRIQQVVRGDSAAYFCASSPPNRGGDACFGPGTRLTVL.

CDR3 loop: CASSVASLAMGNEQFF. The CDR3 bases are TGTGCCAGCAGCGTAGCTTCCCTAGCGATGGGCAATGAGCAGTTCTTC. The J gene is TRBJ2-1, the V gene TRBV9; TRBD2 is a possible D gene (6 bases). Per germline, CDR1 SGDLS and CDR2 YYNGEE. The CDR3 totals 16 residues. The V end lost 0 bases, the J end lost 6 bases, and 16 bases lay between the germline ends.

The chain has TRBV11-2 and TRBJ1-1; the match to TRBD1 covers 7 bases. V shed 5 bases and J 7 bases; nucleotides not matched to a gene: 13. The germline gives CDR1 SGHAT, CDR2 FQNNGV. CDR3 length: 15 amino acids. CDR3 nucleotide sequence: TGTGCCAGCAGCCAGCCCAGAGGGGGCTTCGGTGAAGCTTTCTTT. Translation gives CASSQPRGGFGEAFF.

The chain recombines TRBV10-3 with TRBJ2-7, with D possibly being TRBD2 (7 bases). CDR3 length: 13 amino acids. Between the trimmed V and J ends, which lost 6 bases and 3 bases, there was a span of 12 bases. Germline CDR1 and CDR2: ENHRY and SYGVKD. The CDR3 loop reads CAIRGEGGYEQYF. The CDR3 bases are TGTGCCATCAGGGGGGAGGGGGGCTACGAGCAGTACTTC.